The 29 T cell receptor beta chains below all came from one sample that was sequenced in a study of blood T cell repertoires in COVID-19 (dated by TCRdb to about 2020). The library was obtained by the immunoSEQ multiplex PCR assay. Held by TCRdb, this immuneACCESS table contains in-frame sequences only and omits some clones. Under half of the omission traces to an unresolved V gene where checked; the cause of the rest is unknown. This sample comprises 40,000 or so clones, about 88% of them detected only once. The ten most abundant clones make up approximately 15% of the sample. The specimen sequenced was peripheral blood. The receptors derive from a human donor in a cohort sampled during active COVID-19.

This rearrangement joins TRBV5-1 to TRBJ2-7; 8 bases are shared with TRBD1. Per germline, CDR1 SGHRS and CDR2 YFSETQ. The CDR3 runs 14 residues. V dropped 4 bases and J dropped 7; count of bases not matched to a gene: 10. This CDR3 is CASSMGQDGEEQYF. DNA for the CDR3: TGCGCCAGCAGCATGGGACAGGACGGGGAGGAGCAGTACTTC.

V and J are TRBV5-1 and TRBJ2-6; possible D gene TRBD1, 5 bases. The V gene's germline CDR1 is SGHRS and CDR2 YFSETQ. V lost 4 bases and J lost 0, with 14 bases in between. The CDR3 is made up of 17 amino acids. The CDR3 region is CASSPPRAISGANVLTF. CDR3 sequence (DNA): TGCGCCAGCAGCCCCCCCAGGGCTATCTCTGGGGCCAACGTCCTGACTTTC.

In its sample, this clone was seen once. The chain uses TRBV4-1 and TRBJ1-4; a weak D match, TRBD1 (6 bases). V lost 2 bases and J lost 5, with 9 bases in between. Per germline, CDR1 MGHRA and CDR2 YSYEKL. The CDR3 is 14 amino acids. CDR3 nucleotide sequence: TGCGCCAGCAGCCAAAGGGACACCAATGAAAAACTGTTTTTT. Translating gives CASSQRDTNEKLFF.

This clone has only one observation. The V call is TRBV4-3, the J call TRBJ2-7; 9 nucleotides align to TRBD2. There are 15 residues in the CDR3. After removal of 1 base from V and 3 bases from J, the junction contained 4 bases not matched to a gene. Per germline, CDR1 LGHNA and CDR2 YSLEER. CDR3 sequence: CASSQGLAGYYEQYF. CDR3 coding DNA: TGCGCCAGCAGCCAAGGGCTAGCGGGGTACTACGAGCAGTACTTC.

The chain combines TRBV29-1 with TRBJ1-1, with 8 bases identical to TRBD1. Germline CDR1 is SQVTM and CDR2 is ANQGSEA. This CDR3 comprises 17 residues. V dropped 3 bases and J dropped 1; count of bases not matched to a gene: 13. The chain's CDR3 is CSVELVQGGVRNTEAFF. CDR3 sequence (DNA): TGCAGCGTTGAGCTGGTACAGGGGGGGGTCAGGAACACTGAAGCTTTCTTT.

The V gene is TRBV5-1, the J gene TRBJ2-3, with 12 nucleotides matching TRBD2. CDR3 length: 13 residues. V lost 3 bases to trimming and J lost 8 bases; unmatched junction nucleotides: 1. CDR1 SGHRS and CDR2 YFSETQ come from the germline V gene. The CDR3 loop is CASSSLAGGTQYF. In DNA, the CDR3 is TGCGCCAGCAGCTCACTAGCGGGGGGTACGCAGTATTTT.

With regard to this clone: The junction departs from germline at one end; a sequencing error may be responsible. The V gene is TRBV6-1, the J gene TRBJ1-4; 8 nucleotides line up with TRBD1. CDR1 is MNHNS, CDR2 SASEGT, per germline. The CDR3 loop spans 13 amino acids. DNA for the CDR3: TGTGCCAGCAGTGACGGCAGGGGGCTCGGTCCTTCCTTT. It encodes CASSDGRGLGPSF.

The chain is built from TRBV7-2 and TRBJ2-7, with TRBD2 matching over 9 bases. Trimming cost V 2 bases and J 1 base; bases outside gene matches: 6. Germline CDR1 and CDR2: SGHTA and FQGNSA. The length of the CDR3 is 16 residues. For the CDR3, the DNA is TGTGCCAGCAGCTTAATGCGGGGGGGTCCTTCCTACGAGCAGTACTTC. Translating gives CASSLMRGGPSYEQYF.

The chain links TRBV9 to TRBJ2-3; TRBD2 matches 10 bases. Germline CDR1 reads SGDLS; CDR2 reads YYNGEE. With 4 bases clipped from V and 5 bases from J, the junction kept 4 bases outside the gene matches. The CDR3 covers 14 residues. The CDR3 sequence: CASSPRLAGDTQYF. Written as DNA, the CDR3 is TGTGCCAGCAGCCCGAGACTAGCGGGAGATACGCAGTATTTT.

This chain joins TRBV3-1 (or the pseudogene TRBV3-2) and TRBJ1-4; 8 bases line up with TRBD1. The CDR3 is 15 residues long. The germline gives CDR1 LGHDT, CDR2 YNNKEL (reference sequence). Unmatched junction bases numbered 9, after V lost 4 bases and J lost 8 bases. CDR3 loop: CASSRPTGAGEKLFF. In DNA form, the CDR3 reads TGTGCCAGCAGCCGTCCGACAGGGGCTGGCGAAAAACTGTTTTTT.

The chain joins TRBV6-6 to TRBJ1-4; D is unclear. This CDR3 is 15 amino acids long. Trimming took 7 bases from V and 4 from J, leaving 16 bases between them. From germline, CDR1 is MNHNY and CDR2 SVGAGI (reference sequence). In DNA form, the CDR3 reads TGTGCCAGCACCTTTCGGGGAGTAGGTAATGAAAAACTGTTTTTT. Amino acid sequence: CASTFRGVGNEKLFF.

The rearrangement links TRBV5-1 to TRBJ2-5; perhaps TRBD2 as D (7 bases). Germline V gives CDR1 SGHRS, CDR2 YFSETQ. Trimming took 0 bases from V and 3 from J, leaving 12 bases between them. CDR3 length: 15 residues. Here the CDR3 DNA reads TGCGCCAGCAGCTTGGCCGGGAGGACAGAAGAGACCCAGTACTTC. Its translation is CASSLAGRTEETQYF.

The J gene is TRBJ2-3, the V gene TRBV2; D is undetermined. CDR3 length equals 14 residues. Looked up from germline, CDR1 is SNHLY and CDR2 is FYNNEI. Trimming cost V 4 bases and J 1 base, with 9 bases left between them. CDR3 sequence (DNA): TGTGCCAGCAGTGCGTTTGGAGGCACAGATACGCAGTATTTT. Residues: CASSAFGGTDTQYF.

The V and J genes are TRBV27 and TRBJ2-7; 7 bases are a match to TRBD1. CDR3 length: 13 amino acids. J lost 0 bases, V lost 9 bases, and 5 bases had no gene match. The V gene's germline CDR1 is MNHEY and CDR2 SMNVEV (reference sequence). CDR3 sequence: CARQGFSSYEQYF. The DNA for the CDR3 is TGTGCCAGACAGGGGTTCTCCTCCTACGAGCAGTACTTC.

The V gene is TRBV9, the J gene TRBJ2-7; 10 positions match TRBD2. Losses at the gene ends were 6 bases for V and 4 bases for J; bases not matched to a gene: 7. The length of the CDR3 is 14 residues. Germline V gene lookup returns CDR1 SGDLS and CDR2 YYNGEE. The CDR3 DNA reads as TGTGCCAGCACCCTAGCGGGGGACCCATACGAGCAGTACTTC. This translates into CASTLAGDPYEQYF.

The chain links TRBV6-5 to TRBJ1-2; possible D gene TRBD1, 6 bases. Germline CDR1 is MNHEY and CDR2 is SVGAGI. Trimming took 10 bases from V and 0 from J, leaving 12 bases between them. The CDR3 length is 13 residues. The CDR3, as DNA: TGTGCCACAACGGGACATTCTAACTATGGCTACACCTTC. Residues: CATTGHSNYGYTF.

This clone came up a few times. J is TRBJ1-6 and V is TRBV10-3; D possibly corresponds to TRBD1 (5 bases). The CDR3 has 17 amino acids. V lost 9 bases and J lost 7, with 25 bases in between. Germline V lookup: CDR1 ENHRY, CDR2 SYGVKD. This chain's CDR3 is CAIGQPFFRFSNSPLHF. In nucleotides, the CDR3 is TGTGCCATTGGACAACCGTTTTTTCGATTTTCCAATTCACCCCTCCACTTT.

This sequence joins TRBV9 and TRBJ2-6, with D perhaps TRBD1 (5 bases). Germline-derived CDR1 and CDR2 are SGDLS and YYNGEE. V was clipped by 3 bases and J by 0 bases, with 19 bases between them. The CDR3 consists of 19 residues. CDR3 bases: TGTGCCAGCAGCGGTTCCCGGCCAGGGCCCTACTCTGGGGCCAACGTCCTGACTTTC. Translation gives CASSGSRPGPYSGANVLTF.

This rearrangement joins TRBV11-2 to TRBJ2-7; D gene uncertain. V lost 6 bases and J 3 bases, leaving 15 bases between the germline ends. The germline gives CDR1 SGHAT, CDR2 FQNNGV. This CDR3 has 14 residues. CDR3 loop: CASSAGVKYYEQYF. The CDR3, as DNA: TGTGCCAGCAGTGCAGGTGTTAAGTACTACGAGCAGTACTTC.

This chain links TRBV3-1 (or the pseudogene TRBV3-2) with TRBJ1-1; possible D gene TRBD1, 5 bases. The germline gives CDR1 LGHDT, CDR2 YNNKEL (reference sequence). This CDR3 comprises 15 residues. Trimming shortened V by 0 bases and J by 7 bases, and 15 bases separated the two germline ends. CDR3 amino acids: CASSQDWWGVSEAFF. The CDR3 bases are TGTGCCAGCAGCCAAGATTGGTGGGGGGTTAGTGAAGCTTTCTTT.

V is TRBV6-1 and J is TRBJ1-1; TRBD1 aligns across 7 bases. The trim removed 2 bases at V and 0 bases at J, leaving 3 bases unmatched. From germline, CDR1 is MNHNS and CDR2 SASEGT. The CDR3 length is 15 residues. The DNA for the CDR3 is TGTGCCAGCAGTGAAATGGGACAGATGAACACTGAAGCTTTCTTT. Translated: CASSEMGQMNTEAFF.

This rearrangement joins TRBV14 to TRBJ1-6; D is unresolved. V gave up 4 bases and J gave up 8 bases, with 18 bases separating them. This CDR3 contains 16 residues. Germline-derived CDR1 and CDR2 are SGHDN and FVKESK. The DNA of the CDR3 is TGTGCCAGCAGCCGCTCGAGGGCCGTAGTAGATTCACCCCTCCACTTT. Amino acid sequence: CASSRSRAVVDSPLHF. The entire variable domain, with the rest obtained from reference TRBV14 and TRBJ1-6, is as follows: EAGVTQFPSHSVIEKGQTVTLRCDPISGHDNLYWYRRVMGKEIKFLLHFVKESKQDESGMPNNRFLAERTGGTYSTLKVQPAELEDSGVYFCASSRSRAVVDSPLHFGNGTRLTVT.

The chain is built from TRBV19 and TRBJ2-7; D possibly corresponds to TRBD1 (5 bases). This CDR3 spans 12 amino acids. CDR1 and CDR2 (germline): LNHDA, SQIVND (reference sequence). The V end lost 3 bases, the J end lost 7 bases, and 10 bases lay between the germline ends. CDR3 amino acids: CASSMTVGEQYF. The DNA for the CDR3 is TGTGCCAGTAGTATGACAGTGGGGGAGCAGTACTTC.

There are a few counts of this clone. One end of the junction varies from germline; a read error may be responsible. The V and J genes are TRBV7-7 and TRBJ2-5, with D possibly being TRBD1 (6 bases). This CDR3 comprises 16 residues. The germline gives CDR1 SSHAT, CDR2 FNYEAQ (reference sequence). CDR3 residues: CASSSGRTIRGETQYF. The CDR3 DNA reads TGTGCTAGCAGCTCCGGCCGGACGATCAGGGGAGAGACCCAGTACTTC.

This clone was seen a few times. CDR3 DNA sequence: TGTGCCAGCAGCCCAGTAGGGGGAAACGGCTACACCTTC. Translated: CASSPVGGNGYTF. The chain recombines TRBV7-9 with TRBJ1-2; D might be TRBD1 (6 bases). Deletions cut 5 bases from V and 8 bases from J, with 15 bases between. The V gene's germline CDR1 is SEHNR and CDR2 FQNEAQ (reference sequence). CDR3 size: 13 residues.

The chain couples TRBV29-1 to TRBJ1-2, with TRBD1 matching over 7 bases. From germline, CDR1 is SQVTM and CDR2 ANQGSEA. Unmatched junction bases numbered 12, after V lost 5 bases and J lost 6 bases. The CDR3 loop spans 14 amino acids. CDR3 DNA sequence: TGCAGCGTTTTCCTACCGAACAGGGGAGATGGCTACACCTTC. Its protein is CSVFLPNRGDGYTF. Using reference TRBV29-1 and TRBJ1-2 for the parts outside the CDR3, the full variable domain is SAVISQKPSRDICQRGTSLTIQCQVDSQVTMMFWYRQQPGQSLTLIATANQGSEATYESGFVIDKFPISRPNLTFSTLTVSNMSPEDSSIYLCSVFLPNRGDGYTFGSGTRLTVV.

V usage is TRBV10-3 and J usage is TRBJ2-1; D might be TRBD2 (6 bases). V lost 6 bases and J 7 bases, leaving 19 bases between the germline ends. The length of the CDR3 is 15 residues. Germline assignment: CDR1 ENHRY and CDR2 SYGVKD. In DNA, the CDR3 is TGTGCCATCAGCGGGATGGCGGGGTCGTCTAATGAGCAGTTCTTC. Translation gives CAISGMAGSSNEQFF.

This chain joins TRBV11-1 and TRBJ2-7; 7 bases map to TRBD1. Germline CDR1 reads SGHAT; CDR2 reads FQDESV (reference sequence). This CDR3 comprises 15 residues. Trimming removed 1 base from V and 5 bases from J; junction bases left unmatched: 8. The CDR3 loop is CASSLVGGRGDEQYF. The CDR3 nucleotides read TGTGCCAGCAGCTTAGTAGGGGGCAGGGGCGACGAGCAGTACTTC.

V gene TRBV18 combines with J gene TRBJ2-3; 10 positions match TRBD2. This CDR3 comprises 17 residues. From germline, CDR1 is KGHSH and CDR2 LQKENI. Trimming took 3 bases from V and 0 from J; bases not matched to a gene: 6. CDR3 in amino acids: CASSPNSGGLSTDTQYF. CDR3 in DNA: TGTGCCAGCTCACCCAATAGCGGGGGGCTTAGCACAGATACGCAGTATTTT.